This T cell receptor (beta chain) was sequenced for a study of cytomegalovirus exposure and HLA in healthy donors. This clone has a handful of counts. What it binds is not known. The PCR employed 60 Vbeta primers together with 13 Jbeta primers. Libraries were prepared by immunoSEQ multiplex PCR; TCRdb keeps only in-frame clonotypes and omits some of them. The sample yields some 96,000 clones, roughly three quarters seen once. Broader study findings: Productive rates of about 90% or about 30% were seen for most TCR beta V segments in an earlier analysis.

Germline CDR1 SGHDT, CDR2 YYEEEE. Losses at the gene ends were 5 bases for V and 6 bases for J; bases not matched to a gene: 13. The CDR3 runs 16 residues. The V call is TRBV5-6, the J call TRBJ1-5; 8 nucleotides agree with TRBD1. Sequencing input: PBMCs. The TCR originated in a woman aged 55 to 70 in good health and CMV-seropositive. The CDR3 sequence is CASSRGGDRLGQPQHF. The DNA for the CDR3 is TGTGCCAGCAGTCGCGGCGGGGACAGGTTAGGTCAGCCCCAGCATTTT. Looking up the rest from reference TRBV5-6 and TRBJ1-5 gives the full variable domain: DAGVTQSPTHLIKTRGQQVTLRCSPKSGHDTVSWYQQALGQGPQFIFQYYEEEERQRGNFPDRFSGHQFPNYSSELNVNALLLGDSALYLCASSRGGDRLGQPQHFGDGTRLSIL.